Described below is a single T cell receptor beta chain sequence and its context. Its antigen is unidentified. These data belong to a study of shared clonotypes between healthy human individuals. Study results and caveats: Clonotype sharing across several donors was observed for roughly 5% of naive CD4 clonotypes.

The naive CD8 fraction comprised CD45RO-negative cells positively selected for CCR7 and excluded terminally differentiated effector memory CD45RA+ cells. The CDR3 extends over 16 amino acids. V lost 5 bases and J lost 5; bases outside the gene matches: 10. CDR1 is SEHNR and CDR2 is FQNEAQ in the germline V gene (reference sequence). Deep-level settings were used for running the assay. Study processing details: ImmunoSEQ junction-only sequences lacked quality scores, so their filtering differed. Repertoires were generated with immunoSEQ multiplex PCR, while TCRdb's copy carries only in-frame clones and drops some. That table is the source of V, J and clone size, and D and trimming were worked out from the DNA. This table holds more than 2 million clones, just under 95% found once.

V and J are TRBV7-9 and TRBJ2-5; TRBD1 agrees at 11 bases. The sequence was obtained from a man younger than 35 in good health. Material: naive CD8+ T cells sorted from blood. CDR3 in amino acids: CASSPARDRGSETQYF. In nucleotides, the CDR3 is TGTGCCAGCAGCCCGGCACGGGACAGGGGGTCGGAGACCCAGTACTTC.